Shown below are 31 T cell receptor beta chains from a single sample sequenced in a study of cytomegalovirus exposure and HLA in healthy donors. The PCR ran on 60 Vbeta and 13 Jbeta primers. Using immunoSEQ multiplex PCR, the repertoire was profiled, and TCRdb retains in-frame clones only, with some absent. The repertoire includes roughly 100,000 clones, 75% to 90% of them detected once, and 6.9% sits in the top ten. Specimen: PBMCs. These receptors were taken from a man aged 30 to 39 in good health and CMV-seropositive.

This chain connects TRBV27 to TRBJ2-7; tentatively, D is TRBD2 (7 bases). This CDR3 contains 15 residues. V was shortened by 3 bases and J by 8 bases, with 20 bases between the two germline ends. Per the germline V gene, CDR1 is MNHEY and CDR2 is SMNVEV (reference sequence). The CDR3 sequence: CASSFGGGTSPQQYF. The CDR3 nucleotides are TGTGCCAGCAGTTTTGGCGGGGGCACTTCCCCTCAGCAGTACTTC.

CDR3 nucleotides: TGTGCCAGCAGACCTGACAGGGGGAATAATATGGATACGCAGTATTTT. Amino acid sequence: CASRPDRGNNMDTQYF. The chain employs TRBV2 and TRBJ2-3; 9 bases align to TRBD1. The ends lost 6 bases at V and 6 bases at J; junction bases unmatched: 13. The germline V gene encodes CDR1 SNHLY and CDR2 FYNNEI. This CDR3 has 16 residues.

The chain carries TRBV11-3 and TRBJ1-1, with unresolved D. Germline CDR1 is SGHNT and CDR2 is YENEEA. Trimming pared 5 bases from V and 1 base from J, leaving 11 bases between. This CDR3 has 14 amino acids. The chain's CDR3 is CASSLNGENTEAFF. In DNA, the CDR3 is TGTGCCAGCAGCCTCAACGGGGAGAACACTGAAGCTTTCTTT.

The chain recombines TRBV19 with TRBJ1-5; D may be TRBD1 (5 bases). This CDR3 comprises 15 residues. The germline CDR1 and CDR2 sequences are LNHDA and SQIVND (reference sequence). The V end lost 5 bases, the J end lost 2 bases, and 13 bases lay between the germline ends. DNA for the CDR3: TGTGCCAGTAGTTCGTCGGGGGGAGGCAATCAGCCCCAGCATTTT. Translated, it gives CASSSSGGGNQPQHF.

Only a few counts were recorded for this clone. V is TRBV18 and J is TRBJ2-3; 10 positions match TRBD2. In germline, CDR1 is KGHSH, CDR2 LQKENI. V gave up 0 bases and J gave up 2 bases; unmatched junction bases: 2. The CDR3 loop spans 16 amino acids. CDR3 DNA: TGTGCCAGCTCACCACCGCTAGCGGGGGTCACAGATACGCAGTATTTT. It is translated as CASSPPLAGVTDTQYF.

In nucleotides, the CDR3 is TGTGCCAGTACCCTCAGCGCCCGGAGGGCTGAAGCTTTCTTT. This translates into CASTLSARRAEAFF. V is TRBV19 and J is TRBJ1-1; D is undetermined. Germline CDR1 is LNHDA and CDR2 is SQIVND (reference sequence). V lost 7 bases and J 6 bases, leaving 18 bases between the germline ends. The CDR3 sequence is 14 residues long.

The chain is built from TRBV5-6 and TRBJ1-1; 7 bases agree with TRBD1. V was pared by 4 bases and J by 1 base, with 10 bases of the junction left unmatched. This CDR3 region has 16 residues. CDR1 SGHDT and CDR2 YYEEEE come from the germline V gene. The CDR3 coding sequence is TGTGCCAGCAGCCAACATCACAGGGGACCGAACACTGAAGCTTTCTTT. Translation: CASSQHHRGPNTEAFF. Based on the CDR3 plus reference TRBV5-6 and TRBJ1-1, the full variable domain is DAGVTQSPTHLIKTRGQQVTLRCSPKSGHDTVSWYQQALGQGPQFIFQYYEEEERQRGNFPDRFSGHQFPNYSSELNVNALLLGDSALYLCASSQHHRGPNTEAFFGQGTRLTVV.

The chain carries TRBV5-1 and TRBJ2-7; TRBD1 is a possible D gene (5 bases). Per the germline V gene, CDR1 is SGHRS and CDR2 is YFSETQ. V lost 2 bases to trimming and J lost 6 bases, with 18 bases between them. The CDR3 totals 15 residues. This chain's CDR3 is CASSLSTSQGSEQYF. CDR3 DNA sequence: TGCGCCAGCAGCTTATCCACCAGCCAGGGCTCCGAGCAGTACTTC.

CDR3 sequence (DNA): TGCGCCAGCATTTCCAGGATTCGCAATCAGCCCCAGCATTTT. Translation: CASISRIRNQPQHF. V and J are TRBV10-1 and TRBJ1-5; D is unclear. This CDR3 region has 14 residues. In germline, CDR1 is WNHNN, CDR2 SYGVQD (reference sequence). V was cut by 7 bases and J by 2 bases, with 12 bases left in between.

A few counts support this clone. This chain joins TRBV19 and TRBJ1-1, with TRBD1 matching over 10 bases. J lost 4 bases, V lost 6 bases, and 2 bases had no gene match. The CDR3 is 13 amino acids. Germline CDR1 LNHDA, CDR2 SQIVND (reference sequence). CDR3: CASRDRGLTEAFF. The CDR3 region has the DNA TGTGCCAGTAGAGACAGGGGGCTCACTGAAGCTTTCTTT.

The genes are TRBV5-1 and TRBJ2-7, with 7 bases identical to TRBD1. With V trimmed by 5 bases and J by 3 bases, 8 bases remained unmatched. The CDR3 length is 14 residues. Per germline, CDR1 SGHRS and CDR2 YFSETQ. CDR3 amino acids: CASSMGDSFYEQYF. DNA for the CDR3: TGCGCCAGCAGTATGGGGGACAGCTTCTACGAGCAGTACTTC.

The chain is built from TRBV18 and TRBJ2-2, with D tentatively TRBD2 (6 bases). CDR1 and CDR2 (germline): KGHSH, LQKENI. The CDR3 spans 14 residues. Deletions cut 3 bases from V and 6 bases from J, with 11 bases between. CDR3 in amino acids: CASSPSGLPGELFF. CDR3 nucleotides: TGTGCCAGCTCACCGTCGGGACTTCCCGGGGAGCTGTTTTTT. Using reference TRBV18 and TRBJ2-2 for the parts outside the CDR3, the full variable domain is NAGVMQNPRHLVRRRGQEARLRCSPMKGHSHVYWYRQLPEEGLKFMVYLQKENIIDESGMPKERFSAEFPKEGPSILRIQQVVRGDSAAYFCASSPSGLPGELFFGEGSRLTVL.

As to this clone: The same CDR3 can be traced to other DNA sequences in this sample. The rearrangement joins TRBV10-3 to TRBJ1-1, with TRBD1 identical over 8 bases. CDR3 length: 15 residues. V lost 6 bases to trimming and J lost 1 base; unmatched junction nucleotides: 7. Germline lookup yields CDR1 ENHRY and CDR2 SYGVKD. The CDR3 loop is CAISPPGQGNTEAFF. Written as DNA, the CDR3 is TGTGCCATCAGCCCCCCAGGACAGGGGAACACTGAAGCTTTCTTT.

The rearrangement links TRBV9 to TRBJ2-4, with 7 bases matching TRBD1. The CDR3 covers 15 residues. Germline CDR1 SGDLS, CDR2 YYNGEE. J was trimmed by 7 bases and V by 4 bases; bases with no gene match: 11. This CDR3 reads CASSSRQGLPNIQYF. In nucleotides, the CDR3 is TGTGCCAGCAGCTCTCGACAGGGCCTCCCTAACATTCAGTACTTC.

The chain links TRBV30 to TRBJ1-2; TRBD1 might be the D (5 bases). The ends were cut back, 1 base at V and 5 bases at J, with 11 bases in the middle. The length of the CDR3 is 13 residues. From germline, CDR1 is GTSNPN and CDR2 SVGIG (reference sequence). The CDR3 bases are TGTGCCTGGAGTGGGGGGGATCGATATGGCTACACCTTC. Translating gives CAWSGGDRYGYTF.

The chain couples TRBV11-3 to TRBJ1-5, with a weak D call TRBD1 (5 bases). Trimming stripped 5 bases from V and 9 bases from J, with 14 bases between. Germline V gene sequence: CDR1 SGHNT, CDR2 YENEEA. CDR3 length equals 13 residues. The CDR3 nucleotides are TGTGCCAGCAGCGAGCCGGGGGGAGGGCCCCAGCATTTT. It specifies CASSEPGGGPQHF.

The chain has TRBV9 and TRBJ1-6, with 12 nucleotides matching TRBD1. Per germline, CDR1 SGDLS and CDR2 YYNGEE. The CDR3 loop spans 15 amino acids. Unmatched junction bases numbered 1, after V lost 0 bases and J lost 9 bases. The CDR3 DNA sequence: TGTGCCAGCAGCGTAGGGGGACAGGGGGCTTCACCCCTCCACTTT. This codes for CASSVGGQGASPLHF.

The V call is TRBV6-1, the J call TRBJ1-2; 7 nucleotides line up with TRBD1. Germline CDR1 and CDR2: MNHNS and SASEGT. The V gene end was trimmed by 1 base and the J gene end by 4 bases; junction bases not matched to a gene: 9. The CDR3 sequence is 16 residues long. CDR3 nucleotides: TGTGCCAGCAGTGAAGTATACAGGGGAAGTAGCTATGGCTACACCTTC. It yields the protein CASSEVYRGSSYGYTF.

The chain employs TRBV6-4 and TRBJ1-2; the D is unclear. The CDR3 is 13 amino acids. Trimming removed 2 bases at V and 4 bases at J, with 8 bases between. Looked up from germline, CDR1 is MRHNA and CDR2 is SNTAGT. The CDR3 DNA reads as TGTGCCAGCAGTGACGAGGTGGGCTATGGCTACACCTTC. Amino acids: CASSDEVGYGYTF.

CDR3 coding DNA: TGTGCCAGCAGCGCGACAGCGAACACTGAAGCTTTCTTT. It is translated as CASSATANTEAFF. The V and J genes are TRBV9 and TRBJ1-1; TRBD1 is a possible D gene (5 bases). The CDR3 is made up of 13 amino acids. The germline V gene encodes CDR1 SGDLS and CDR2 YYNGEE. Trimming removed 3 bases from V and 1 base from J, with 7 bases in between.

In its sample, this clone was seen a few times. V is TRBV27 and J is TRBJ2-5; TRBD2 matches at 7 bases. Losses at the gene ends were 5 bases for V and 7 bases for J; bases not matched to a gene: 7. CDR3 length equals 13 residues. Germline CDR1 is MNHEY and CDR2 is SMNVEV (reference sequence). CDR3 region: CASSPLAEGTQYF. The DNA of the CDR3 is TGTGCCAGCAGTCCGCTAGCGGAGGGGACCCAGTACTTC.

In its sample, this clone was seen once. The V gene is TRBV27, the J gene TRBJ1-2; TRBD1 might be the D (5 bases). V dropped 3 bases and J dropped 2 bases, with 7 bases sitting between them. CDR1 and CDR2 from the germline V gene are MNHEY and SMNVEV (reference sequence). The CDR3 contains 13 residues. The CDR3 protein is CASSFRGNYGYTF. CDR3 DNA: TGTGCCAGCAGTTTCCGGGGGAACTATGGCTACACCTTC.

This clone was detected a few times. This chain joins TRBV15 and TRBJ2-6; 9 nucleotides align to TRBD2. Per germline, CDR1 LNHNV and CDR2 YYDKDF (reference sequence). The CDR3 contains 19 residues. The V segment lost 1 base and the J segment 0 bases; nucleotides outside the gene matches: 7. The CDR3 region is CATSRVRTSALSGANVLTF. DNA of the CDR3: TGTGCCACCAGCAGAGTAAGGACTAGCGCGCTCTCTGGGGCCAACGTCCTGACTTTC.

This chain links TRBV7-9 with TRBJ2-3, with a weak D call TRBD1 (6 bases). The germline gives CDR1 SEHNR, CDR2 FQNEAQ (reference sequence). The CDR3 has 16 amino acids. Trimming removed 1 base at V and 2 bases at J, with 13 bases between. This CDR3 reads CASSLGDNNPTDTQYF. CDR3 DNA sequence: TGTGCCAGCAGCTTAGGGGACAACAACCCCACAGATACGCAGTATTTT.

V and J are TRBV7-9 and TRBJ2-5; 12 bases are a match to TRBD2. Trimming removed 3 bases from V and 3 bases from J; junction bases left unmatched: 8. CDR1 SEHNR and CDR2 FQNEAQ come from the germline V gene (reference sequence). This CDR3 has 17 amino acids. CDR3 DNA sequence: TGTGCCAGCAGCTTTCTAGCGGGGGGGCCCGGGGAAGAGACCCAGTACTTC. Protein: CASSFLAGGPGEETQYF.

The DNA for the CDR3 is TGTGCCAGAAGCTTTCGGGGTCCCGAGACCCAGTACTTC. This sequence encodes CARSFRGPETQYF. The V call is TRBV5-3, the J call TRBJ2-5; perhaps TRBD2 as D (5 bases). TRBV5-3 has ORF status, its function being uncertain. Trimming cost V 2 bases and J 5 bases, with 10 bases left between them. The CDR3 length is 13 residues.

This chain links TRBV7-8 with TRBJ2-7, with 7 positions matching TRBD1. The germline CDR1 and CDR2 sequences are SGHVS and FQNEAQ. V dropped 0 bases and J dropped 4; count of bases not matched to a gene: 3. This CDR3 region has 14 residues. CDR3 residues: CASSLAGQLYEQYF. The CDR3 bases are TGTGCCAGCAGCTTAGCGGGACAGCTATACGAGCAGTACTTC.

The chain employs TRBV7-8 and TRBJ2-1; D unresolved. Germline CDR1 and CDR2: SGHVS and FQNEAQ. The CDR3 runs 13 residues. Trimming took 1 base from V and 9 from J, leaving 10 bases between them. The CDR3 sequence: CASSLVGLGEQFF. The CDR3 DNA reads TGTGCCAGCAGCTTAGTGGGCTTGGGTGAGCAGTTCTTC.

This chain connects TRBV19 to TRBJ1-5; maybe TRBD1 (6 bases). This CDR3 is built from 15 residues. Trimming left V 5 bases short and J 0 bases short, with 11 bases between. Germline CDR1 is LNHDA and CDR2 is SQIVND (reference sequence). CDR3 amino acids: CASSAGGYSNQPQHF. CDR3 nucleotides: TGTGCCAGTAGTGCGGGGGGCTATAGCAATCAGCCCCAGCATTTT. The full variable domain, in which reference TRBV19 and TRBJ1-5 provide the parts outside the CDR3, is DGGITQSPKYLFRKEGQNVTLSCEQNLNHDAMYWYRQDPGQGLRLIYYSQIVNDFQKGDIAEGYSVSREKKESFPLTVTSAQKNPTAFYLCASSAGGYSNQPQHFGDGTRLSIL.

The chain carries TRBV7-9 and TRBJ2-3; D may be TRBD2 (6 bases). CDR1 and CDR2 (germline): SEHNR, FQNEAQ (reference sequence). With 6 bases removed from V and 2 bases from J, the gap between germline ends came to 18 bases. The CDR3 sequence is 16 residues long. In nucleotides, the CDR3 is TGTGCCAGCAGACCTTTAGCGGTGGCCCCCACAGATACGCAGTATTTT. Translating it yields CASRPLAVAPTDTQYF. The whole variable domain, filled in from reference TRBV7-9 and TRBJ2-3, reads DTGVSQNPRHKITKRGQNVTFRCDPISEHNRLYWYRQTLGQGPEFLTYFQNEAQLEKSRLLSDRFSAERPKGSFSTLEIQRTEQGDSAMYLCASRPLAVAPTDTQYFGPGTRLTVL.

This clone was seen more than once but under ten times. The J gene is TRBJ1-5, the V gene TRBV7-9; 9 nucleotides agree with TRBD1. CDR1 and CDR2 (germline): SEHNR, FQNEAQ (reference sequence). With 5 bases clipped from V and 5 bases from J, the junction kept 4 bases outside the gene matches. The CDR3 sequence is 14 residues long. The CDR3 protein is CASSRDRDYQPQHF. The CDR3 nucleotides read TGTGCCAGCAGCAGGGACAGGGACTATCAGCCCCAGCATTTT.